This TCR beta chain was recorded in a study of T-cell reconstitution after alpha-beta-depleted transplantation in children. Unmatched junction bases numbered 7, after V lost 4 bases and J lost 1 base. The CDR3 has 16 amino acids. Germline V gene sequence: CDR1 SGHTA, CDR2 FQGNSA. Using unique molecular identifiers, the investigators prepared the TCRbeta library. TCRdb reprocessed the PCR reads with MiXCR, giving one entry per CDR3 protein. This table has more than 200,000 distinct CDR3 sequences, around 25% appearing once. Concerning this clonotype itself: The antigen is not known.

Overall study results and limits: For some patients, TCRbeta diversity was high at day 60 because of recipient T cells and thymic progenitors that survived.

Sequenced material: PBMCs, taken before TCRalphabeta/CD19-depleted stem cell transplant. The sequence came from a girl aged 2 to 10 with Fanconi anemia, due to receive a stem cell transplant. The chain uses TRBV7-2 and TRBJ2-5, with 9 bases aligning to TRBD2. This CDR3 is CASSSKKAGGQETQYF. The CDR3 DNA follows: TGTGCCAGCAGCTCCAAAAAAGCGGGGGGCCAAGAGACCCAGTACTTC.